This T cell receptor (beta chain) was documented in a study of blood T cell repertoires in COVID-19. Overall study context: Nucleic acid was either cDNA or gDNA, and it came from T cells, B-cell-depleted T cells, or PBMCs.

V lost 5 bases to trimming and J lost 1 base, with 5 bases between them. The germline V gene encodes CDR1 SGHDN and CDR2 FVKESK. The length of the CDR3 is 12 residues. Some clones are missing from TCRdb's copy, which holds only in-frame ones; the method was immunoSEQ multiplex PCR. The sample shows about 300,000 clones, approximately 84% of them seen only once. All enrollees were about 18 to 89 years old and from about two dozen US areas. The study assigned cohorts using participant-reported clinical history. Among Cohort 3 donors, those recovered had two negative PCRs, clearance, or symptom resolution.

The rearrangement links TRBV14 to TRBJ2-5; D is ambiguous. This clonotype was obtained from a man aged 25 to 40 who had recovered from COVID-19. The sequencing input was PBMCs or T cells enriched from blood (not recorded which). The CDR3 bases are TGTGCCAGCAGCTTAGTCCAAGAGACCCAGTACTTC. The encoded protein is CASSLVQETQYF.